The 32 T cell receptor beta chains in this list originate from one sample, sequenced in a study of T cell repertoires in cytomegalovirus infection. TCRdb used MiXCR to reprocess the reads, holding one entry per CDR3 protein. The repertoire holds 200,000 to 300,000 distinct CDR3 sequences, with around 15% as singletons. Input material: PBMCs. The receptors here all came from a human donor in good health (CMV status not recorded). Some clones in this sample may be carry-over from other donors' samples.

This clonotype was counted at least ten times. The gene calls are TRBV7-2 and TRBJ2-5; D is uncertain. V was cut by 4 bases and J by 1 base, with 4 bases left in between. Germline V CDR1 and CDR2: SGHTA, FQGNSA. This CDR3 has 12 amino acids. The CDR3 sequence is CASSWSQETQYF. CDR3 bases: TGTGCCAGCAGCTGGAGCCAAGAGACCCAGTACTTC.

This clonotype was detected only a few times. The chain recombines TRBV6-4 with TRBJ2-1, with D tentatively TRBD2 (5 bases). Germline V gene lookup returns CDR1 MRHNA and CDR2 SNTAGT. The CDR3 totals 14 residues. Trimming removed 0 bases at V and 6 bases at J, with 9 bases between. CDR3 coding DNA: TGTGCCAGCAGTGACTCGAGCGGAGGCAATGAGCAGTTCTTC. Translated, it gives CASSDSSGGNEQFF.

V is TRBV4-1 and J is TRBJ1-4; no clear D gene. This CDR3 is built from 13 residues. The ends were cut back, 8 bases at V and 8 bases at J, with 15 bases in the middle. From germline, CDR1 is MGHRA and CDR2 YSYEKL. This CDR3 is CASAPGVGEKLFF. The DNA of the CDR3 is TGCGCCAGCGCTCCTGGGGTAGGGGAAAAACTGTTTTTT.

The V call is TRBV7-9, the J call TRBJ2-7; TRBD2 aligns across 8 bases. Germline lookup yields CDR1 SEHNR and CDR2 FQNEAQ (reference sequence). CDR3 size: 16 residues. J gave up 2 bases and V 5 bases, and 11 bases lay outside the gene matches. CDR3 sequence (DNA): TGTGCCAGCAGCCCCGGACGGGGGGGGGCTACCTACGAGCAGTACTTC. Translation gives CASSPGRGGATYEQYF.

The genes are TRBV27 and TRBJ2-3; D possibly corresponds to TRBD2 (6 bases). Trimming shortened V by 5 bases and J by 15 bases, and 21 bases separated the two germline ends. In germline, CDR1 is MNHEY, CDR2 SMNVEV (reference sequence). The CDR3 consists of 13 residues. The CDR3 DNA sequence: TGTGCCAGCAGTAAGATAGGGACTGCAAGCACCTATTTT. Its protein product is CASSKIGTASTYF.

This clonotype has ten or more counts. The chain joins TRBV9 to TRBJ1-4; D gene ambiguous. Between the trimmed V and J ends, which lost 4 bases and 2 bases, there was a span of 9 bases. The CDR3 is 14 residues long. Germline-derived CDR1 and CDR2 are SGDLS and YYNGEE. The CDR3 DNA follows: TGTGCCAGCAGCTCAAGTGGGACTAATGAAAAACTGTTTTTT. Encoded protein: CASSSSGTNEKLFF. The whole variable domain, remainder taken from reference TRBV9 and TRBJ1-4, is DSGVTQTPKHLITATGQRVTLRCSPRSGDLSVYWYQQSLDQGLQFLIQYYNGEERAKGNILERFSAQQFPDLHSELNLSSLELGDSALYFCASSSSGTNEKLFFGSGTQLSVL.

In the case of this clonotype: This could be a read error, since a much larger clone is one nucleotide away. The chain joins TRBV7-6 to TRBJ2-3, with D perhaps being TRBD1 or TRBD2 (8 bases each). Trimming shortened V by 1 base and J by 5 bases, and 16 bases separated the two germline ends. From germline, CDR1 is SGHVS and CDR2 FNYEAQ. The CDR3 length is 16 residues. In nucleotides, the CDR3 is TGTGCCAGCAGCTTAGTAGCGGGGACAGGAGGAGATACGCAGTATTTT. This codes for CASSLVAGTGGDTQYF.

This clonotype was observed at least ten times. CDR3 nucleotide sequence: TGTGCCAGCAGCCCAAGACGGGAAAACCATGAAGCTTTCTTT. It translates to CASSPRRENHEAFF. This chain connects TRBV7-3 to TRBJ1-1; no reliable D call. The germline V gene encodes CDR1 SGHTA and CDR2 FQGTGA. Trimming took 5 bases from V and 7 from J, leaving 17 bases between them. CDR3 length: 14 residues. The variable domain in full, completed from reference TRBV7-3 and TRBJ1-1, reads GAGVSQTPSNKVTEKGKYVELRCDPISGHTALYWYRQSLGQGPEFLIYFQGTGAADDSGLPNDRFFAVRPEGSVSTLKIQRTERGDSAVYLCASSPRRENHEAFFGQGTRLTVV.

The sample holds a few counts of this clonotype. The chain carries TRBV5-4 and TRBJ2-1; maybe TRBD1 (6 bases). The CDR3 has 19 amino acids. Germline assignment: CDR1 SGHNT and CDR2 YYREEE (reference sequence). V was cut by 4 bases and J by 0 bases, with 23 bases left in between. The CDR3 coding sequence is TGTGCCAGCAGCCCGACACCGACAGGATTTCGCGGCTCCTACAATGAGCAGTTCTTC. It codes for CASSPTPTGFRGSYNEQFF.

This clonotype was picked up many times. This sequence joins TRBV5-5 and TRBJ2-1; D is uncertain. Germline V lookup: CDR1 SGHKS, CDR2 YYEKEE (reference sequence). The CDR3 covers 15 residues. V was shortened by 3 bases and J by 0 bases, with 10 bases between the two germline ends. This CDR3 is CASSSQVSSYNEQFF. The CDR3 DNA follows: TGTGCCAGCAGCTCGCAGGTCAGCTCCTACAATGAGCAGTTCTTC.

This clonotype was observed a single time. V is TRBV15 and J is TRBJ1-1; 7 bases map to TRBD1. After removal of 6 bases from V and 5 bases from J, the junction contained 9 bases not matched to a gene. The CDR3 is 14 residues long. CDR1 is LNHNV and CDR2 is YYDKDF in the germline V gene (reference sequence). The CDR3 spells CATSPATGWTEAFF. The CDR3 nucleotides read TGTGCCACCAGTCCCGCGACAGGGTGGACTGAAGCTTTCTTT. The full variable domain, completed using reference TRBV15 and TRBJ1-1, is DAMVIQNPRYQVTQFGKPVTLSCSQTLNHNVMYWYQQKSSQAPKLLFHYYDKDFNNEADTPDNFQSRRPNTSFCFLDIRSPGLGDTAMYLCATSPATGWTEAFFGQGTRLTVV.

The chain couples TRBV12-3 or TRBV12-4 to TRBJ1-1; D not certain. Trimming shortened V by 3 bases and J by 1 base, and 6 bases separated the two germline ends. CDR3 length: 13 residues. CDR3 DNA: TGTGCCAGCAGTTTCCTCAAGAACACTGAAGCTTTCTTT. Protein sequence: CASSFLKNTEAFF.

The chain links TRBV4-1 to TRBJ2-1; 10 bases align to TRBD2. The J segment lost 9 bases and the V segment lost 1 base, leaving 9 bases of the junction unmatched. This CDR3 is built from 16 residues. Germline CDR1 MGHRA, CDR2 YSYEKL. CDR3 in amino acids: CASSQVWSGRAAEQFF. The CDR3 nucleotides read TGCGCCAGCAGCCAAGTGTGGAGCGGGAGGGCCGCTGAGCAGTTCTTC.

The sample holds many counts of this clonotype. The V gene is TRBV12-3 or TRBV12-4, the J gene TRBJ2-2; TRBD2 agrees at 7 bases. V gave up 0 bases and J gave up 3 bases; unmatched junction bases: 1. This CDR3 contains 15 residues. The DNA for the CDR3 is TGTGCCAGCAGTTTAGCGGGGGGGTACACCGGGGAGCTGTTTTTT. Its translation is CASSLAGGYTGELFF.

The chain couples TRBV10-3 to TRBJ2-7, with D hard to call. Germline CDR1 ENHRY, CDR2 SYGVKD. V lost 4 bases and J lost 4, with 11 bases in between. The CDR3 totals 13 residues. The CDR3 is CAISAVAEYEQYF. CDR3 coding DNA: TGTGCCATCAGTGCAGTCGCAGAGTACGAGCAGTACTTC.

This clonotype was seen many times. J is TRBJ2-5 and V is TRBV27; 8 bases align to TRBD2. Germline V CDR1 and CDR2: MNHEY, SMNVEV (reference sequence). This CDR3 is 13 amino acids long. V shed 5 bases, J shed 7 bases, and the junction held 6 bases outside the gene matches. The CDR3 DNA is TGTGCCAGCAGTCCCCGGGGGGGCCGGACCCAGTACTTC. As protein: CASSPRGGRTQYF.

The V gene is TRBV19, the J gene TRBJ1-5, with D perhaps TRBD1 (5 bases). Trimming left V 3 bases short and J 7 bases short, with 7 bases between. Germline V lookup: CDR1 LNHDA, CDR2 SQIVND (reference sequence). The CDR3 runs 12 residues. The CDR3 reads CASSMGGQPQHF. The CDR3 nucleotides are TGTGCCAGTAGTATGGGGGGGCAGCCCCAGCATTTT.

This clonotype was seen more than once but under ten times. The CDR3: CASSLNERDGYTF. Here the CDR3 DNA reads TGTGCCAGCAGCTTAAATGAGAGGGATGGCTACACCTTC. The V call is TRBV11-2, the J call TRBJ1-2, with unresolved D. Germline CDR1 reads SGHAT; CDR2 reads FQNNGV. The CDR3 length is 13 residues. Trimming stripped 2 bases from V and 6 bases from J, with 10 bases between.

This chain links TRBV12-3 or TRBV12-4 with TRBJ2-7; 7 bases map to TRBD2. Trimming removed 6 bases from V and 2 bases from J; junction bases left unmatched: 7. This CDR3 has 14 residues. CDR3 nucleotides: TGTGCCAGCAGACCCAGCGGGGTAGCCTACGAGCAGTACTTC. It codes for CASRPSGVAYEQYF.

This clonotype was picked up many times. The chain combines TRBV7-8 with TRBJ2-2; TRBD1 agrees at 10 bases. Germline V gives CDR1 SGHVS, CDR2 FQNEAQ. The CDR3 spans 16 residues. V gave up 0 bases and J gave up 4 bases; unmatched junction bases: 2. The chain's CDR3 is CASSLAGDRGTGELFF. The DNA for the CDR3 is TGTGCCAGCAGCTTAGCAGGGGACAGGGGCACCGGGGAGCTGTTTTTT.

On this clonotype itself: The CDR3 ends on some other residue instead of the conserved phenylalanine or tryptophan, so this is likely a read error. The rearrangement links TRBV7-9 to TRBJ2-5; the D call may be TRBD1 or TRBD2 (6 bases each). V was shortened by 5 bases and J by 2 bases, with 9 bases between the two germline ends. CDR1 is SEHNR, CDR2 FQNEAQ, per germline (reference sequence). The CDR3 has 13 amino acids. Here the CDR3 DNA reads TGTGCCAGCAGCCGAGGGGGGCAAGAGACCCAGTACTAC. It yields the protein CASSRGGQETQYY.

This clonotype was counted at least ten times. The rearrangement uses TRBV7-2 and TRBJ1-3; no clear D. The CDR3 consists of 13 residues. CDR1 and CDR2 from the germline V gene are SGHTA and FQGNSA. V lost 5 bases, J lost 11 bases, and 16 bases lay in between. The CDR3 reads CASSLGQPSSIYF. The CDR3 DNA reads TGTGCCAGCAGCCTGGGCCAGCCTTCGTCCATATATTTT.

This clonotype has at least ten counts. This sequence joins TRBV12-3 or TRBV12-4 and TRBJ2-2; maybe TRBD1 (8 bases). The CDR3 length is 16 residues. Trimming removed 6 bases from V and 1 base from J, with 15 bases in between. The CDR3 DNA follows: TGTGCCAGCAGCCAGGGGGGGACAGGGAACACCGGGGAGCTGTTTTTT. This sequence encodes CASSQGGTGNTGELFF.

At least ten counts were recorded for this clonotype. This sequence joins TRBV7-2 and TRBJ1-4, with D unresolved. CDR1 is SGHTA, CDR2 FQGNSA, per germline. The CDR3 has 16 residues. Trimming removed 1 base at V and 4 bases at J, with 13 bases between. The CDR3 region has the DNA TGTGCCAGCAGCTTAGACCGTGGCAGTTTTAATGAAAAACTGTTTTTT. Translated, it gives CASSLDRGSFNEKLFF.

This clonotype was detected many times. The gene calls are TRBV4-2 and TRBJ2-7; no reliable D call. Germline values: CDR1 LGHNA, CDR2 YNFKEQ. This CDR3 has 13 residues. Deletions cut 0 bases from V and 6 bases from J, with 9 bases between. CDR3 residues: CASSQEPGSEQYF. CDR3 nucleotide sequence: TGTGCCAGCAGCCAAGAACCCGGGTCCGAGCAGTACTTC.

This clonotype was observed a handful of times. The rearrangement joins TRBV7-3 to TRBJ2-1, with TRBD2 matching 7 bases. The germline CDR1 and CDR2 sequences are SGHTA and FQGTGA. The junction had 6 bases not matched to a gene; V was cut back by 3 bases and J by 10 bases. The CDR3 length is 13 residues. The CDR3 DNA reads TGTGCCAGCAGCTTGTTAACTAGCGAGGAGCAGTTCTTC. It is translated as CASSLLTSEEQFF.

The chain employs TRBV19 and TRBJ1-1, with a tentative D call TRBD1 (5 bases). The CDR3 runs 14 residues. The germline V gene has CDR1 LNHDA and CDR2 SQIVND (reference sequence). Trimming took 7 bases from V and 3 from J, leaving 15 bases between them. The CDR3 DNA reads as TGTGCCAGTACCATCAGGGCTCTGCACACTGAAGCTTTCTTT. Protein sequence: CASTIRALHTEAFF.

In this sample, this clonotype turned up many times. This sequence joins TRBV7-2 and TRBJ1-5; maybe TRBD1 (6 bases). The CDR3 has 17 residues. The germline V gene has CDR1 SGHTA and CDR2 FQGNSA. V was pared by 5 bases and J by 5 bases, with 22 bases between. CDR3: CASSGNDRWGGYQPQHF. The CDR3, as DNA: TGTGCCAGCAGCGGGAATGATCGGTGGGGGGGCTATCAGCCCCAGCATTTT.

This clonotype has at least ten counts. The chain uses TRBV7-6 and TRBJ2-5; 9 bases align to TRBD1. Trimming removed 5 bases from V and 7 bases from J; junction bases left unmatched: 11. The germline CDR1 and CDR2 sequences are SGHVS and FNYEAQ. This CDR3 comprises 15 residues. CDR3 region: CASSSLTGGGGTQYF. Here the CDR3 DNA reads TGTGCCAGCAGCAGCCTAACAGGGGGCGGAGGGACCCAGTACTTC.

This clonotype was seen only a few times. The chain has TRBV7-2 and TRBJ1-2; a possible D gene is TRBD1 (5 bases). The germline gives CDR1 SGHTA, CDR2 FQGNSA. This CDR3 contains 13 residues. V dropped 5 bases and J dropped 1 base, with 8 bases sitting between them. CDR3 loop: CASSPDSNYGYTF. Here the CDR3 DNA reads TGTGCCAGCAGCCCAGACAGTAACTATGGCTACACCTTC.

The chain carries TRBV29-1 and TRBJ1-6, with TRBD1 identical over 7 bases. CDR1 is SQVTM and CDR2 is ANQGSEA in the germline V gene. V shed 7 bases, J shed 7 bases, and the junction held 4 bases outside the gene matches. This CDR3 is built from 12 residues. The CDR3 reads CSAGTANSPLHF. CDR3 sequence (DNA): TGCAGCGCCGGGACAGCGAATTCACCCCTCCACTTT.

The rearrangement links TRBV7-9 to TRBJ1-2, with D tentatively TRBD1 (6 bases). The CDR3 runs to 14 residues. Germline CDR1 is SEHNR and CDR2 is FQNEAQ (reference sequence). Trimming pared 9 bases from V and 2 bases from J, leaving 16 bases between. The CDR3 is CASFQGQSNYGYTF. The CDR3 DNA follows: TGTGCCAGTTTCCAGGGACAATCAAACTATGGCTACACCTTC.